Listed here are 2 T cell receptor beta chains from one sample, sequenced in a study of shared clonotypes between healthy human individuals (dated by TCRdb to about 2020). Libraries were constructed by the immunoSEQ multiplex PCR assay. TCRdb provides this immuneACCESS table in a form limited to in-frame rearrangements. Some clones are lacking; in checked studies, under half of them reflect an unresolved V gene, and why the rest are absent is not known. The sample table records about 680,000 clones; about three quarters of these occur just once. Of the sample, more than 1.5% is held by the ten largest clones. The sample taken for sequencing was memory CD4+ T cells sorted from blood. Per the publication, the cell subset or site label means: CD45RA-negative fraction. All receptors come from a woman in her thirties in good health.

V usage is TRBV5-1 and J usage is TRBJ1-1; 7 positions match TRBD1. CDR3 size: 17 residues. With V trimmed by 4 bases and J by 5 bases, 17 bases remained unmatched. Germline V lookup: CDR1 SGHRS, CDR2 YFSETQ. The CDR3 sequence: CASSPYRTGGTLTEAFF. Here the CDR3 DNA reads TGCGCCAGCAGCCCGTATCGGACAGGAGGTACGTTGACTGAAGCTTTCTTT.

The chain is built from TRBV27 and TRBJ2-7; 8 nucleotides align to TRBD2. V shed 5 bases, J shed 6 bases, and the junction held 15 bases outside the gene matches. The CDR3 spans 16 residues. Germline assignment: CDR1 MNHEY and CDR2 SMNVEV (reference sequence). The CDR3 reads CASSLMGGTSVFEQYF. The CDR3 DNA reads TGTGCCAGCAGTCTCATGGGGGGGACTAGTGTGTTCGAGCAGTACTTC.